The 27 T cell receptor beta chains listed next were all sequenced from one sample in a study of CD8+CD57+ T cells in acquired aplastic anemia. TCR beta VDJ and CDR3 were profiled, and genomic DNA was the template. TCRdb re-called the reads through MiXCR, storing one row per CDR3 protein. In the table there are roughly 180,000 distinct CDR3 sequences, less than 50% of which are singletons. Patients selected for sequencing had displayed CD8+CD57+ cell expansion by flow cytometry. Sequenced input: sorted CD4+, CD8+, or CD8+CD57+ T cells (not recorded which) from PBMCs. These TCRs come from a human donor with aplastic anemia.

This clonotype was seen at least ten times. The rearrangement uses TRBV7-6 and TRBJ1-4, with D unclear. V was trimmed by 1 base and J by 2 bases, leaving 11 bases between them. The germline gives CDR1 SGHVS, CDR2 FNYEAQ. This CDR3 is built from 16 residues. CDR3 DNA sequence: TGTGCCAGCAGCTTAGGGACCGGGTCCACTAATGAAAAACTGTTTTTT. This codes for CASSLGTGSTNEKLFF.

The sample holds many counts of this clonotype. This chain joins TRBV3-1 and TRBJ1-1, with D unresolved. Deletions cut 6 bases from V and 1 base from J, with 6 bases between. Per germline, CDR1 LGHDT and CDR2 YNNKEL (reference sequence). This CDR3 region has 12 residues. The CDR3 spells CASRSQNTEAFF. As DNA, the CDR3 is TGTGCCAGCAGGTCCCAGAACACTGAAGCTTTCTTT.

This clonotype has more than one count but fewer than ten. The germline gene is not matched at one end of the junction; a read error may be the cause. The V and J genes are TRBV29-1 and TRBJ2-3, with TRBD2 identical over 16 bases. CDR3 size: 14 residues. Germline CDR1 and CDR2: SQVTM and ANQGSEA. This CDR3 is CSVVGTSGGGRMNF. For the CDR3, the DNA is TGCAGCGTTGTAGGGACTAGCGGGGGGGGTCGAATGAACTTT.

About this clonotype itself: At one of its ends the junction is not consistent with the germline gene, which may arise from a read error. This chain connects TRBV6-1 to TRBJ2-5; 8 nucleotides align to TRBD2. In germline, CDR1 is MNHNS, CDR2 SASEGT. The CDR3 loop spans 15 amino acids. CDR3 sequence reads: CASREAGETQETQYF. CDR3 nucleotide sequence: TGTGCCAGCAGAGAAGCGGGGGAGACCCAAGAGACCCAGTACTTC.

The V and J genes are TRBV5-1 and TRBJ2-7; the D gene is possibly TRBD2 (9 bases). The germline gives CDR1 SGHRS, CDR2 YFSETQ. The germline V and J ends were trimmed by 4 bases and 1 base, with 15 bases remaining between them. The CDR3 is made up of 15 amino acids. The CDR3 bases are TGCGCCAGCAGCGCGGGGGGGACAGGTTCCTACGAGCAGTACTTC. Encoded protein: CASSAGGTGSYEQYF.

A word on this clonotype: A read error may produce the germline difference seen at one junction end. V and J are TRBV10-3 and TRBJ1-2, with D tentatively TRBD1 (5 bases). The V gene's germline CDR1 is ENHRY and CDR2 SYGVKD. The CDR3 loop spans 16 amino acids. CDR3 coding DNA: TGTGCCATCGGTGATAGTAGGGGATCCTTTAACTATGGCTACACCTTC. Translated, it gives CAIGDSRGSFNYGYTF.

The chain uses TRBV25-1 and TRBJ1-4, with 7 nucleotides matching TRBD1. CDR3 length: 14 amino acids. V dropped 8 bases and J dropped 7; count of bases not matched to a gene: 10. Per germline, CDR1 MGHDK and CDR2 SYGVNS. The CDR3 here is CASREHRGGEKLFF. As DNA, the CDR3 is TGTGCCAGCCGGGAGCACAGGGGAGGTGAAAAACTGTTTTTT.

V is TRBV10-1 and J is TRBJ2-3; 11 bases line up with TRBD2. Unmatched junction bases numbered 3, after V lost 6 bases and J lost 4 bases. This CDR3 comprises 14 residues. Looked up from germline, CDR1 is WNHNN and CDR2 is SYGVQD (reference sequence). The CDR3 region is CASSPSGRPDTQYF. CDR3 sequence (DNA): TGCGCCAGCAGCCCTAGCGGGAGGCCAGATACGCAGTATTTT.

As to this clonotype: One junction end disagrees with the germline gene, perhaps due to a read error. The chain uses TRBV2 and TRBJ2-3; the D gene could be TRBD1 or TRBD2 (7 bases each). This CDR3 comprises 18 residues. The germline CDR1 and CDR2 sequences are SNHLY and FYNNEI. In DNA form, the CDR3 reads TGTGCCACCAGTGGTCTCCGCGGGGAGGGGGCGCAGGCACATACGCAGTATTTT. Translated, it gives CATSGLRGEGAQAHTQYF.

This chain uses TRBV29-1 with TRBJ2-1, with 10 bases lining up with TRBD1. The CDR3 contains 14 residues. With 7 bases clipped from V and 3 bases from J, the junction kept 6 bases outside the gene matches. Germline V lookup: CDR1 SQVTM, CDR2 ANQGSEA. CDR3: CSGTGQGVYNEQFF. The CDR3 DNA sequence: TGCAGCGGTACCGGACAGGGGGTCTACAATGAGCAGTTCTTC.

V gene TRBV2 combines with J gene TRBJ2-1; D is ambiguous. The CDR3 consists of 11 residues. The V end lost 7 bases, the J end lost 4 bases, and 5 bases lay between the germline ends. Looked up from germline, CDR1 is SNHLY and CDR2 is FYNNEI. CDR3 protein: CASITYNEQFF. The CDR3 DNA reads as TGTGCCAGCATCACATACAATGAGCAGTTCTTC.

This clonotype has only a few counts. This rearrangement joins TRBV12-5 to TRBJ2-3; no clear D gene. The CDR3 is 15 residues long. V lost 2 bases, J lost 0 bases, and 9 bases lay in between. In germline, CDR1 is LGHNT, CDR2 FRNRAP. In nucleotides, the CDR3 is TGTGCTAGTGGTTTGAAGGGCGGTAGCACAGATACGCAGTATTTT. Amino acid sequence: CASGLKGGSTDTQYF.

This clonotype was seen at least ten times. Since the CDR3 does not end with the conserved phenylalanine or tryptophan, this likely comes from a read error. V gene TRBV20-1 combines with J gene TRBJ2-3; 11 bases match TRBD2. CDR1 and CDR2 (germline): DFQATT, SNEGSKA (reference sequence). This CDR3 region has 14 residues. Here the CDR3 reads CSGRLAGTTDTQYL. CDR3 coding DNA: TGCAGCGGGAGACTAGCGGGGACCACAGATACGCAGTATCTT.

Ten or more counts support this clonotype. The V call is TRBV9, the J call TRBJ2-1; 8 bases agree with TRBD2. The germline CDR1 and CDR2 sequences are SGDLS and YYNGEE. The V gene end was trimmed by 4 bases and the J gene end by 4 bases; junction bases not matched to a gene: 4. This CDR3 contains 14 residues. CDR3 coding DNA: TGTGCCAGCAGCCTCGGGGGGGCGTACAATGAGCAGTTCTTC. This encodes CASSLGGAYNEQFF.

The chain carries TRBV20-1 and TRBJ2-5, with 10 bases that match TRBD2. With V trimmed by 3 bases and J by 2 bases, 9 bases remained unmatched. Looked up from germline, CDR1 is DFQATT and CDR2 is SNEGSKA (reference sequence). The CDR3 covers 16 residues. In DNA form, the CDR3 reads TGCAGTGCTAGGGGAGATAGCGGGGGGCCGCAAGAGACCCAGTACTTC. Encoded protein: CSARGDSGGPQETQYF.

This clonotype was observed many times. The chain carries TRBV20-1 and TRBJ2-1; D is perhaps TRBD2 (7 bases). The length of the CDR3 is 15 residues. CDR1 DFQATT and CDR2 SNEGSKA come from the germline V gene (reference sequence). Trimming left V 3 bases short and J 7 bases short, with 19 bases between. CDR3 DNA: TGCAGTGCTAGTTATTCGAGGCGGGGGCGGAATGAGCAGTTCTTC. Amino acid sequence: CSASYSRRGRNEQFF.

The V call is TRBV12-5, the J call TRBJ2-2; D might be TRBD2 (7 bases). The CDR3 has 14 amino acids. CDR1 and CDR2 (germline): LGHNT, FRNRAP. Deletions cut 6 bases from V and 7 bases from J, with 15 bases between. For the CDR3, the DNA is TGTGCTAGTGGCCGGGGGGCGCTGGACGGGGAGCTGTTTTTT. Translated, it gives CASGRGALDGELFF. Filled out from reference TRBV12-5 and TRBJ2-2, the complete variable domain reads DARVTQTPRHKVTEMGQEVTMRCQPILGHNTVFWYRQTMMQGLELLAYFRNRAPLDDSGMPKDRFSAEMPDATLATLKIQPSEPRDSAVYFCASGRGALDGELFFGEGSRLTVL.

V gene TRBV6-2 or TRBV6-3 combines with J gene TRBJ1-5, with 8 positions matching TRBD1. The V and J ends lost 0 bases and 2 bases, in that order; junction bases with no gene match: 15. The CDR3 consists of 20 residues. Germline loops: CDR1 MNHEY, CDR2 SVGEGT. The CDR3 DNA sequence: TGTGCCAGCAGTTACTCGATGGACAGGGAAGGGATATATGGCAATCAGCCCCAGCATTTT. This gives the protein CASSYSMDREGIYGNQPQHF.

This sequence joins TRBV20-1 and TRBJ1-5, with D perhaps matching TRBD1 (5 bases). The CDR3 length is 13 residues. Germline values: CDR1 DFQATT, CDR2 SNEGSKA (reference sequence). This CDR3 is CTACDSIYQPQHF. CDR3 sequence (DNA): TGCACCGCATGTGACAGCATATATCAGCCCCAGCATTTT.

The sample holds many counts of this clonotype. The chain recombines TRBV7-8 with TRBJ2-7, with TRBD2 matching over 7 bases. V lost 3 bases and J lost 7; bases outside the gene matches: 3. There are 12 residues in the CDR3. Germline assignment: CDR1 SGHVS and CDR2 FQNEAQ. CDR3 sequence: CASSLAGREQYF. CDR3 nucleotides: TGTGCCAGCAGCTTGGCCGGGAGGGAGCAGTACTTC. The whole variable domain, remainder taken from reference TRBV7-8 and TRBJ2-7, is GAGVSQSPRYKVAKRGQDVALRCDPISGHVSLFWYQQALGQGPEFLTYFQNEAQLDKSGLPSDRFFAERPEGSVSTLKIQRTQQEDSAVYLCASSLAGREQYFGPGTRLTVT.

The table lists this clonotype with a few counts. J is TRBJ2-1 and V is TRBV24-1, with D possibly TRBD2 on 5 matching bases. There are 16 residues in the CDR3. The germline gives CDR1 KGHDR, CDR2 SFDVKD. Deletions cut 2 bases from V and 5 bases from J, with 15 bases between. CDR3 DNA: TGTGCCACCAGTGATTGGGCACGGGGTAACCACAATGAGCAGTTCTTC. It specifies CATSDWARGNHNEQFF.

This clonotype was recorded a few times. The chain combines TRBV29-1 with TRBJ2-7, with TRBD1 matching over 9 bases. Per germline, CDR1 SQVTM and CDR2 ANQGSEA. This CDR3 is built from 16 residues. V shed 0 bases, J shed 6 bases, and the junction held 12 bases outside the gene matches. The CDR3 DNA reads TGCAGCGTTGAAGAGGTCCTGGGACAGGGAGGCCTCGAGCAGTACTTC. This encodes CSVEEVLGQGGLEQYF.

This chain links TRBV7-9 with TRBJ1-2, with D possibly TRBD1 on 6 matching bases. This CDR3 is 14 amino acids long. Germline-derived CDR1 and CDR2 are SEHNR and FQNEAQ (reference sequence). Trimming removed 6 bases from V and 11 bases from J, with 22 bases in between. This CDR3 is CASSSWRGAPGYTF. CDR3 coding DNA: TGTGCCAGCAGTTCTTGGCGGGGGGCTCCCGGTTACACCTTC.

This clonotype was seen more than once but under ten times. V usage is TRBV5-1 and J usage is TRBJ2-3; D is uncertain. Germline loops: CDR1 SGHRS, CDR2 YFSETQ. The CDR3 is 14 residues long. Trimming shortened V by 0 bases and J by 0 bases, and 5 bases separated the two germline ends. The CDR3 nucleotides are TGCGCCAGCAGCTTGGCCGCAAGCACAGATACGCAGTATTTT. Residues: CASSLAASTDTQYF.

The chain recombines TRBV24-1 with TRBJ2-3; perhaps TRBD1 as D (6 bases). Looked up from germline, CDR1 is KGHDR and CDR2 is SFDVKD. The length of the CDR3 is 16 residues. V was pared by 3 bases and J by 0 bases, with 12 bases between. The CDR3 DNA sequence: TGTGCCACCAGTGATCCAAGGACAGCGAGCACAGATACGCAGTATTTT. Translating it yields CATSDPRTASTDTQYF.

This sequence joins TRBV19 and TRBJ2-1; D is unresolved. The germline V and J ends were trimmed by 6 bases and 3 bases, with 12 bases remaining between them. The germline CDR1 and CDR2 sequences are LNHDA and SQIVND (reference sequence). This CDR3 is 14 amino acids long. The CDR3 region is CASSSGGVYNEQFF. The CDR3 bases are TGTGCCAGTAGCTCCGGCGGAGTCTACAATGAGCAGTTCTTC.

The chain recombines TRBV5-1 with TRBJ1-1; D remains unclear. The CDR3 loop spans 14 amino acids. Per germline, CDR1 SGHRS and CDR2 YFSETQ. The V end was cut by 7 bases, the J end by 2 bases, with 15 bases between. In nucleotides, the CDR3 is TGCGCCAGCGGAAACACGGGGAGCAACACTGAAGCTTTCTTT. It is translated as CASGNTGSNTEAFF.